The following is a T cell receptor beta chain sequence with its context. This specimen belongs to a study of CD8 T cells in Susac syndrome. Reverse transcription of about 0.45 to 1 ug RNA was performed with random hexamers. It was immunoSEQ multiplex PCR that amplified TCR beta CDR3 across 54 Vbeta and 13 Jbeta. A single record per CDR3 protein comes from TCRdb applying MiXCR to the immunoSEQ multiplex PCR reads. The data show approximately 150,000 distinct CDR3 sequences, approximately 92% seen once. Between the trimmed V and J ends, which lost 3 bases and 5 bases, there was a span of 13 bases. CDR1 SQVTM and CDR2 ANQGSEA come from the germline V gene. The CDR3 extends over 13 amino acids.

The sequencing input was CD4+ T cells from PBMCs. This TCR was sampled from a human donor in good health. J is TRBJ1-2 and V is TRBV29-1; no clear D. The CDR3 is CSVEKESRYGYTF. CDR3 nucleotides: TGCAGCGTTGAGAAGGAGTCGCGTTATGGCTACACCTTC.